Here is one TCR beta chain with its context. Its specificity is not known. V shed 5 bases and J 5 bases; nucleotides not matched to a gene: 13. Per germline, CDR1 SEHNR and CDR2 FQNEAQ (reference sequence). This CDR3 region has 16 residues. TCRdb ran MiXCR on the reads and lists one entry per CDR3 protein. The sample consists of approximately 700,000 distinct CDR3 sequences, roughly a third of them appearing once. These data belong to a study of T cell repertoires in cytomegalovirus infection. Findings and caveats of the study: Identification of carriers of CMV plus the relevant HLA was achieved through cumulative public TCR beta family frequency. HLA-C-restricted CMV-specific TCR beta clonotypes were dominant in the ex vivo response.

The chain carries TRBV7-9 and TRBJ2-7, with 9 bases aligning to TRBD1. The source material was PBMCs. This clonotype originated in a human donor in good health (CMV status not recorded). Some clones in this sample may be carry-over from other donors' samples. The CDR3 nucleotides read TGTGCCAGCAGCCTCGGTTGGCGGGACAGGGTCAACGAGCAGTACTTC. The encoded protein is CASSLGWRDRVNEQYF.